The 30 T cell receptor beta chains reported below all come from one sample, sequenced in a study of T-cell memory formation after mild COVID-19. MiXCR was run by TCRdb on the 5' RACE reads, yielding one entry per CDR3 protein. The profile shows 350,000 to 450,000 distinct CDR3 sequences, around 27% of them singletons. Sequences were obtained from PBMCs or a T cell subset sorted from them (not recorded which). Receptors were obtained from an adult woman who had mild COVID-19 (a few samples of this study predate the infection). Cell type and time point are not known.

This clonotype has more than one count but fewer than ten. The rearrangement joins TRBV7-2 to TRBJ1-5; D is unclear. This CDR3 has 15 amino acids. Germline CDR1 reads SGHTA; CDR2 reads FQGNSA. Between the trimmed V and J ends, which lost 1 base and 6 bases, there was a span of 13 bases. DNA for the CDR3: TGTGCCAGCAGCTTAGACCCAATAGAGGGTCAGCCCCAGCATTTT. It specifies CASSLDPIEGQPQHF.

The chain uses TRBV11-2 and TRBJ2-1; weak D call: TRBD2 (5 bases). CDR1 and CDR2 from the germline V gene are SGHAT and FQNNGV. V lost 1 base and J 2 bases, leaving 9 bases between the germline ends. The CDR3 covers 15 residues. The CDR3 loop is CASSLGLTAYNEQFF. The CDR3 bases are TGTGCCAGCAGCTTAGGACTAACCGCCTACAATGAGCAGTTCTTC.

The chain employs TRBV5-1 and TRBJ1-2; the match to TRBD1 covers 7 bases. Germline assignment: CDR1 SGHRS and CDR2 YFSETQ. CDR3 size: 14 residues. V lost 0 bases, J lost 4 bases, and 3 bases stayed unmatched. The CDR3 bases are TGCGCCAGCAGCTTGGGGGGACAGTTCTATGGCTACACCTTC. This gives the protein CASSLGGQFYGYTF.

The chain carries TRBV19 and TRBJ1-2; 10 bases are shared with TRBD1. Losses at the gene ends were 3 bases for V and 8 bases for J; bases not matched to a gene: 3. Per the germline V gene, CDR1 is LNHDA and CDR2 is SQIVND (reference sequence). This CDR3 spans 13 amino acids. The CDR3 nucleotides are TGTGCCAGTAGTATCGAGGGACAGGGGGGCTACACCTTC. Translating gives CASSIEGQGGYTF.

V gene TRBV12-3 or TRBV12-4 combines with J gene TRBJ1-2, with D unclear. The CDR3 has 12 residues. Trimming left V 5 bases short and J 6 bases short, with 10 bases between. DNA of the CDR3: TGTGCCAGCAGTCAGACACCCGATGGCTACACCTTC. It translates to CASSQTPDGYTF.

Here the CDR3 reads CASSIRDYLSEQFF. CDR3 bases: TGCGCCAGCAGTATCCGGGACTACTTAAGTGAGCAGTTCTTC. The chain is built from TRBV5-1 and TRBJ2-1; TRBD2 aligns across 7 bases. Germline CDR1 is SGHRS and CDR2 is YFSETQ. The CDR3 loop spans 14 amino acids. The trim removed 5 bases at V and 9 bases at J, leaving 11 bases unmatched.

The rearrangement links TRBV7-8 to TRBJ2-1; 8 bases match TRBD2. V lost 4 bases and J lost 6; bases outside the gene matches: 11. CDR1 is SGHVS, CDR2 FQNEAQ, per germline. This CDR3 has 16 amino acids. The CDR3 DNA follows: TGTGCCAGCAGCTCGCTAACTAGCGGTCCGCCCAATGAGCAGTTCTTC. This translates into CASSSLTSGPPNEQFF.

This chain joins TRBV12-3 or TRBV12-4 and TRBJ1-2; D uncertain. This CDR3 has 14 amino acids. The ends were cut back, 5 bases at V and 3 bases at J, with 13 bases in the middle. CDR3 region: CASSRTFDHYGYTF. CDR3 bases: TGTGCCAGCAGTCGGACTTTCGACCACTATGGCTACACCTTC.

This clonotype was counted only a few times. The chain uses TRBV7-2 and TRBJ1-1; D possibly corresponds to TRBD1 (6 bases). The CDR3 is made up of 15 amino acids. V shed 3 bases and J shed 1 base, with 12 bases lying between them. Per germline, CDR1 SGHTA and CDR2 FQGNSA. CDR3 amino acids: CASSFWGARNTEAFF. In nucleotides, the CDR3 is TGTGCCAGCAGCTTCTGGGGGGCTCGGAACACTGAAGCTTTCTTT.

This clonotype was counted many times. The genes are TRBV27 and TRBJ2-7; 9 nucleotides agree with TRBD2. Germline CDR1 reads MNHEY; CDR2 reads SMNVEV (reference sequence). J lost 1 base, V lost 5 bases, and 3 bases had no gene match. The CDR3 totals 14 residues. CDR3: CASSGRGGSYEQYF. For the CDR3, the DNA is TGTGCCAGCAGTGGGCGGGGGGGGTCCTACGAGCAGTACTTC.

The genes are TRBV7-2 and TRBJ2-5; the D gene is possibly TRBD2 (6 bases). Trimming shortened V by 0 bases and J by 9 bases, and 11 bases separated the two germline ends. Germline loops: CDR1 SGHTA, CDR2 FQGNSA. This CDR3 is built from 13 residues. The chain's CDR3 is CASSLAIGEAQYF. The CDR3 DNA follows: TGTGCCAGCAGCTTAGCAATCGGGGAGGCCCAGTACTTC.

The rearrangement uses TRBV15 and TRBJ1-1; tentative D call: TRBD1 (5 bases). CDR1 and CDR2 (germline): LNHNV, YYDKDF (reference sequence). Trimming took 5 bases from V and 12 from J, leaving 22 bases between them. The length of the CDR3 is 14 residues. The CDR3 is CATSRERGGDGTFF. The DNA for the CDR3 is TGTGCCACCAGCCGGGAGCGGGGGGGGGACGGAACTTTCTTT.

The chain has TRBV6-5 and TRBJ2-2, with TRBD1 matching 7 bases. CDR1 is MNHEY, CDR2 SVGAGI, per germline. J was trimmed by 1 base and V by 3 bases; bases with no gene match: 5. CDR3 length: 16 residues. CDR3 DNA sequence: TGTGCCAGCAGTTATCTTGACAGGGTGAACACCGGGGAGCTGTTTTTT. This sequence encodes CASSYLDRVNTGELFF.

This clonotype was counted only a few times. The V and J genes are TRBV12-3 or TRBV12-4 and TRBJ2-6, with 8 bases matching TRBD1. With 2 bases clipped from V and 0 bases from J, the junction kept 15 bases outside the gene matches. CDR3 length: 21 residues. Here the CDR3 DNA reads TGTGCCAGCAGTTTAACCCCGGGACAGGCCAAAAACCGCTCTGGGGCCAACGTCCTGACTTTC. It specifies CASSLTPGQAKNRSGANVLTF.

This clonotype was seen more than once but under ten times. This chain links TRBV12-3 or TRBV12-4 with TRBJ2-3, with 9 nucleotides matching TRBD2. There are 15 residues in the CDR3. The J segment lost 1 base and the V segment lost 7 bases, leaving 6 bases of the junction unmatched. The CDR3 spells CASKTSGWGTDTQYF. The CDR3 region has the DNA TGTGCCAGCAAGACTAGCGGATGGGGCACAGATACGCAGTATTTT.

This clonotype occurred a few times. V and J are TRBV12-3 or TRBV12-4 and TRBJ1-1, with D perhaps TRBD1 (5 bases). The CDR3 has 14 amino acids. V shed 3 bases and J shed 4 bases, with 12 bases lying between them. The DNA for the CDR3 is TGTGCCAGCAGTTTTTTTACAGGAAGCACTGAAGCTTTCTTT. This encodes CASSFFTGSTEAFF.

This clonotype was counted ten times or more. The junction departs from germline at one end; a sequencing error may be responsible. The CDR3 sequence is CASSLDRGQETQYF. CDR3 bases: TGTGCCAGCAGCTTAGATCGGGGGCAAGAGACCCAGTACTTC. The genes are TRBV5-1 and TRBJ2-5; possible D gene TRBD2, 6 bases. The length of the CDR3 is 14 residues. CDR1 and CDR2 from the germline V gene are SGHRS and YFSETQ.

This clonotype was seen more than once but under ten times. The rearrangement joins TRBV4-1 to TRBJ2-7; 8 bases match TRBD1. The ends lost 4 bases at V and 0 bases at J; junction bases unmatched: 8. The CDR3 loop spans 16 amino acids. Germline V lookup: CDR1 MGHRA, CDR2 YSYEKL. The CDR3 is CASSLIPGQDSYEQYF. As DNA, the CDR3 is TGCGCCAGCAGCCTTATACCGGGACAGGACTCCTACGAGCAGTACTTC.

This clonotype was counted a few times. DNA for the CDR3: TGTGCCAGCAGAGCCACCTTGACAGATACGCAGTATTTT. It encodes CASRATLTDTQYF. This chain joins TRBV6-4 and TRBJ2-3; no reliable D call. The germline V gene encodes CDR1 MRHNA and CDR2 SNTAGT. CDR3 length: 13 amino acids. Trimming removed 6 bases from V and 3 bases from J, with 10 bases in between.

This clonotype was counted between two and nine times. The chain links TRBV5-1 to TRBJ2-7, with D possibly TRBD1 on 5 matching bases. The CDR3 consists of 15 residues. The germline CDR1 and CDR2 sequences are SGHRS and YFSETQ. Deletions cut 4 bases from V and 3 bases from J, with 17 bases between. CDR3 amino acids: CASSTGTGAHYEQYF. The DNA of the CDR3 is TGCGCCAGCAGCACAGGAACAGGAGCCCACTACGAGCAGTACTTC. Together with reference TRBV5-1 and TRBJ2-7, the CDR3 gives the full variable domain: KAGVTQTPRYLIKTRGQQVTLSCSPISGHRSVSWYQQTPGQGLQFLFEYFSETQRNKGNFPGRFSGRQFSNSRSEMNVSTLELGDSALYLCASSTGTGAHYEQYFGPGTRLTVT.

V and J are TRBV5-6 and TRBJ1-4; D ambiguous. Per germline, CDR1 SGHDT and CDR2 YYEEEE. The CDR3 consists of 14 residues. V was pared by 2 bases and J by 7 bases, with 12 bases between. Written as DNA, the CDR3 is TGTGCCAGCAGCTTCAAAACCCTCAGTGAAAAACTGTTTTTT. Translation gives CASSFKTLSEKLFF.

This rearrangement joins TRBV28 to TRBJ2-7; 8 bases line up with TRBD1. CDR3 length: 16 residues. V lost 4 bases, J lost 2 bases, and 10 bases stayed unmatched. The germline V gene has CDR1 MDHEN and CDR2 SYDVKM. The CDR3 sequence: CASSSIGQGRAYEQYF. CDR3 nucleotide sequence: TGTGCCAGCAGTTCTATAGGACAGGGCAGGGCCTACGAGCAGTACTTC.

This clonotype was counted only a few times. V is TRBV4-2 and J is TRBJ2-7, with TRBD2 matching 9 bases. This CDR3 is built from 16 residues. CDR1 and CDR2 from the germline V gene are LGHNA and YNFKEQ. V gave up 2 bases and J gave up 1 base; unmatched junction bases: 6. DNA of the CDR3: TGTGCCAGCAGCCAAATACCTAGCGGGGAGTCCTACGAGCAGTACTTC. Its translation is CASSQIPSGESYEQYF.

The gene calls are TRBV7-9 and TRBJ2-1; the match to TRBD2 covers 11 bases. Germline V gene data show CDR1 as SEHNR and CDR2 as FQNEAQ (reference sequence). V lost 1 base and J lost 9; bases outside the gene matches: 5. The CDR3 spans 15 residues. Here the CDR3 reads CASSLGTSGWGEQFF. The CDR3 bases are TGTGCCAGCAGCTTAGGGACTAGCGGGTGGGGTGAGCAGTTCTTC. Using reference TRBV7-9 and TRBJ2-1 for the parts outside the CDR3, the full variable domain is DTGVSQNPRHKITKRGQNVTFRCDPISEHNRLYWYRQTLGQGPEFLTYFQNEAQLEKSRLLSDRFSAERPKGSFSTLEIQRTEQGDSAMYLCASSLGTSGWGEQFFGPGTRLTVL.

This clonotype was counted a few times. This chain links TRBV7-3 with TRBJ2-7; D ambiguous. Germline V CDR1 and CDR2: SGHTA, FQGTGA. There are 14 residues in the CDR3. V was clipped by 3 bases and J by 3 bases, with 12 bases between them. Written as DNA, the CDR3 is TGTGCCAGCAGCTTCGGGCCCGCGGACTACGAGCAGTACTTC. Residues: CASSFGPADYEQYF.

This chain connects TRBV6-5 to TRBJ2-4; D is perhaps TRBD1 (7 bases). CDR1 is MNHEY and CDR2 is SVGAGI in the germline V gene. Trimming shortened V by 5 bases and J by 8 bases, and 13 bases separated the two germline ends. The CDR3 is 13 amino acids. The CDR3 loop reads CASSPGRGDIQYF. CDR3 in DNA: TGTGCCAGCAGTCCGGGCAGGGGGGACATTCAGTACTTC.

The CDR3 region is CAWSGNEKLFF. The CDR3 nucleotides are TGTGCCTGGAGCGGGAATGAAAAACTGTTTTTT. This sequence joins TRBV30 and TRBJ1-4; no firm D call. Between the trimmed V and J ends, which lost 3 bases and 5 bases, there was a span of 4 bases. The CDR3 is 11 residues long. Germline loops: CDR1 GTSNPN, CDR2 SVGIG (reference sequence).

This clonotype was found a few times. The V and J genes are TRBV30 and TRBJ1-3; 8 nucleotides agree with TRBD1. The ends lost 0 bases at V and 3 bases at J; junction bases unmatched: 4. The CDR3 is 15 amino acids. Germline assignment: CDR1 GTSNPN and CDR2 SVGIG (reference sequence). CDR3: CAWSVGTGGGNTIYF. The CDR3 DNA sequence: TGTGCCTGGAGTGTCGGGACAGGAGGTGGAAACACCATATATTTT. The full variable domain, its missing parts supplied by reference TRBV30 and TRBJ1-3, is SQTIHQWPATLVQPVGSPLSLECTVEGTSNPNLYWYRQAAGRGLQLLFYSVGIGQISSEVPQNLSASRPQDRQFILSSKKLLLSDSGFYLCAWSVGTGGGNTIYFGEGSWLTVV.

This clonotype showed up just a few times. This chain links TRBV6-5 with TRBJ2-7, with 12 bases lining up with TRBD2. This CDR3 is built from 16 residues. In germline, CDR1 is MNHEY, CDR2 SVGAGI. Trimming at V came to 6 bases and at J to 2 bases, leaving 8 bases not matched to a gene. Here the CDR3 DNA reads TGTGCCAGCAGGTTACTAGCGGGAGGTTTCGCCTACGAGCAGTACTTC. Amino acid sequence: CASRLLAGGFAYEQYF.

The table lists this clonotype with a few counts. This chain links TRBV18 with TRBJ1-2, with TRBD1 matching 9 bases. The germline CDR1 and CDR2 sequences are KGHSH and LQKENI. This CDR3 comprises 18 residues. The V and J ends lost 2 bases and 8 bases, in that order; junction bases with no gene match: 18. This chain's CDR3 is CASSPSTPGQGYRWGYTF. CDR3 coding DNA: TGTGCCAGCTCACCAAGTACTCCGGGACAGGGATATCGATGGGGCTACACCTTC.